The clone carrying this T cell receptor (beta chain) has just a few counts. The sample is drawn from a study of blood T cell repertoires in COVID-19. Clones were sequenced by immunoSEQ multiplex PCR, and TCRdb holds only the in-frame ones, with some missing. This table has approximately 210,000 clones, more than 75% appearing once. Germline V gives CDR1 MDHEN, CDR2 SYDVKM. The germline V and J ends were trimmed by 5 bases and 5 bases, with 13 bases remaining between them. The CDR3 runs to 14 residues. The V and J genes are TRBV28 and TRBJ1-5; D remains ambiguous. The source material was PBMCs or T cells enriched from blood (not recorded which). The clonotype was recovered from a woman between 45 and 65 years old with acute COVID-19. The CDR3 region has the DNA TGTGCCAGCAGTGCTCGGTCTCTGGATCAGCCCCAGCATTTT. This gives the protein CASSARSLDQPQHF.